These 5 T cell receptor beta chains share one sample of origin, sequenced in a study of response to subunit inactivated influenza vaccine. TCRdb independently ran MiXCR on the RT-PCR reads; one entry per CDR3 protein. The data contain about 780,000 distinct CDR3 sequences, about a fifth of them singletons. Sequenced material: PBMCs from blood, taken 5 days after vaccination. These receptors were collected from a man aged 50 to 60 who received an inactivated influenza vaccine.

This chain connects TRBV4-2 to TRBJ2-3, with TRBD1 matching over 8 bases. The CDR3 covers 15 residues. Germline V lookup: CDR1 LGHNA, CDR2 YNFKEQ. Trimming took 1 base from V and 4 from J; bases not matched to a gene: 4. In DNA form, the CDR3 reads TGTGCCAGCAGCCAAGCATCACAGGGGGCAGATACGCAGTATTTT. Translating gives CASSQASQGADTQYF.

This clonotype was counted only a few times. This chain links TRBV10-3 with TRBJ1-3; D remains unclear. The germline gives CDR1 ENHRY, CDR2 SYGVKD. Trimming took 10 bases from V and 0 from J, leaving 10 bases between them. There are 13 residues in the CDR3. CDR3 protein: CATREDSGNTIYF. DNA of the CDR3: TGTGCCACCAGAGAGGACTCTGGAAACACCATATATTTT.

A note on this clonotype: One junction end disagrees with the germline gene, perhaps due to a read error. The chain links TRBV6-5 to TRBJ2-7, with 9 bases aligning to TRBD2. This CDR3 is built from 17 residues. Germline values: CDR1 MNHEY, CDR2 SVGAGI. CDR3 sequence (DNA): TGTGCCAGCAGTTACTCGAGGGGTAGCGGGAGCTCCTACGAGCACTACTTC. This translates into CASSYSRGSGSSYEHYF.

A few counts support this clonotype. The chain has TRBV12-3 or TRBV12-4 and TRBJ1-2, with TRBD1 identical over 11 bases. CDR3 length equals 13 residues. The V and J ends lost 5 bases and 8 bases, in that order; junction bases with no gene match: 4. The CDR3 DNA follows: TGTGCCAGCAGTGCGGGACAGGGGGAAGGCTACACCTTC. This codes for CASSAGQGEGYTF.

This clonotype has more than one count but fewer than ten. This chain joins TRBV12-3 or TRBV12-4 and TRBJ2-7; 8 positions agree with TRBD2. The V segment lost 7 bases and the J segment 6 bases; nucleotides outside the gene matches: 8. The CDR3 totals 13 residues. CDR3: CASTPGGPSEQYF. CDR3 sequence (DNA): TGTGCCAGCACTCCGGGGGGGCCTTCCGAGCAGTACTTC.